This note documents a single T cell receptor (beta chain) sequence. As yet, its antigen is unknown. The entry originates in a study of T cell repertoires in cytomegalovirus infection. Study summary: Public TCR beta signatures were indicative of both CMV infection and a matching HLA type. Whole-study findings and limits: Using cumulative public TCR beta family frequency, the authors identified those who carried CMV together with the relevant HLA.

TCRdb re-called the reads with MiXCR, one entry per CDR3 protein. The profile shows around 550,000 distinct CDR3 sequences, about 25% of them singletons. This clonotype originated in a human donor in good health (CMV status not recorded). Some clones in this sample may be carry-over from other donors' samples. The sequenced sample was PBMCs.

The CDR3 loop is CASLRAGGPKTETQYF. The CDR3 DNA follows: TGTGCCAGCTTGAGAGCGGGAGGGCCAAAAACAGAGACCCAGTACTTC. The genes are TRBV7-8 and TRBJ2-5; 10 bases line up with TRBD2. The CDR3 spans 16 residues. The germline gives CDR1 SGHVS, CDR2 FQNEAQ. With 8 bases clipped from V and 4 bases from J, the junction kept 13 bases outside the gene matches. Full variable domain (missing parts from reference TRBV7-8 and TRBJ2-5): GAGVSQSPRYKVAKRGQDVALRCDPISGHVSLFWYQQALGQGPEFLTYFQNEAQLDKSGLPSDRFFAERPEGSVSTLKIQRTQQEDSAVYLCASLRAGGPKTETQYFGPGTRLLVL.